This T cell receptor (beta chain) derives from a study of beta chain features in type 1 diabetes. Germline lookup yields CDR1 SGHDN and CDR2 FVKESK. V lost 6 bases, J lost 0 bases, and 15 bases lay in between. This CDR3 is built from 15 residues. Every bit of the isolated RNA underwent reverse transcription, so sequencing read expressed TCRB transcripts. Only in-frame clones appear in the TCRdb table, and some are missing; sequencing was by immunoSEQ multiplex PCR. The sample holds tens of thousands of clones; roughly 60% are singletons and the top ten take around 2.2%. The V call is TRBV14, the J call TRBJ2-7; a weak D match, TRBD2 (6 bases). The specimen was Tregs from blood. The TCR originated in a woman between 18 and 29 years old in good health. CDR3 protein: CASSLGLLPSYEQYF. The CDR3 nucleotides are TGTGCCAGCAGTTTGGGACTCCTGCCCTCCTACGAGCAGTACTTC.